The entry below gives a single T cell receptor beta chain sequence along with its context. The antigen remains unidentified. This sample stems from a study of T cell repertoires in cytomegalovirus infection. Study-wide background: Both CMV infection and a matching HLA type were indicated by public TCR beta signatures.

TCRdb reprocessed the reads via MiXCR and lists one record per CDR3 protein. The sample includes a few hundred thousand distinct CDR3 sequences, less than 25% of them seen just once. Regarding the study as a whole: In two of eight donors, the top clonotype was HLA-C-restricted CMV-specific.

From germline, CDR1 is LGHDT and CDR2 YNNKEL (reference sequence). V lost 0 bases and J lost 9; bases outside the gene matches: 8. CDR3 length: 17 amino acids. Sequenced material: cultured PBMCs, taken from culture after CMV antigen stimulation. The chain uses TRBV3-1 and TRBJ2-1, with 13 bases matching TRBD2. The TCR was taken from a human donor in good health (CMV status not recorded). Some clones in this sample may be carry-over from other donors' samples. CDR3 sequence reads: CASSQEQLAGGPGEQFF. The DNA of the CDR3 is TGTGCCAGCAGCCAAGAACAACTAGCGGGAGGGCCCGGTGAGCAGTTCTTC.